The 6 T cell receptor beta chains listed next were all sequenced from one sample in a study of monozygotic twins with inflammatory bowel disease. No DNA is given; TCRdb re-called the 5' RACE reads and lists each CDR3 protein once. The sample data list 93,000 or so distinct CDR3 sequences. Specimen: blood. The source of these receptors is a human donor with ulcerative colitis or Crohn's disease, or a healthy co-twin of an affected twin (not recorded which).

This chain joins TRBV10-3 and TRBJ2-7; TCRdb returns TRBD1, unconfirmable since there is no DNA. The CDR3 is made up of 13 amino acids. CDR1 is ENHRY, CDR2 SYGVKD, per germline. The CDR3 protein is CAISGTGKAEQYF.

The gene calls are TRBV9 and TRBJ2-3. Germline CDR1 SGDLS, CDR2 YYNGEE. This CDR3 spans 13 amino acids. CDR3 sequence: CASSVGGPDTQYF.

V usage is TRBV12-3 or TRBV12-4 and J usage is TRBJ2-7; TCRdb's assignment of TRBD1 cannot be checked, as there is no DNA. The length of the CDR3 is 15 residues. The CDR3: CASSSSDMGFYEQYF.

The chain links TRBV13 to TRBJ2-2. CDR1 PRHDT and CDR2 FYEKMQ come from the germline V gene (reference sequence). The CDR3 is 15 residues long. The chain's CDR3 is CASSSRTENTGELFF.

CDR3 sequence reads: CASSIEDKTGELFF. V gene TRBV19 combines with J gene TRBJ2-2. CDR3 length: 14 amino acids. CDR1 is LNHDA and CDR2 is SQIVND in the germline V gene (reference sequence).

The J gene is TRBJ2-1, the V gene TRBV20-1; TCRdb lists TRBD1, though no DNA is available to test this call. The CDR3 spans 12 residues. The germline CDR1 and CDR2 sequences are DFQATT and SNEGSKA (reference sequence). The CDR3 loop is CSSGVSYNEQFF.